Presented here are 3 T cell receptor beta chains from one specimen sequenced in a study of blood T cell repertoires in COVID-19. TCRdb keeps only in-frame clones here, not all; method: immunoSEQ multiplex PCR. The sample yields around 40,000 clones, 70% to 90% seen once. Sequencing was done on a sample of peripheral blood. The receptors here all came from a human donor in a cohort sampled during active COVID-19.

This clone showed up just once. The chain couples TRBV5-1 to TRBJ1-5, with 7 bases aligning to TRBD1. The ends lost 1 base at V and 3 bases at J; junction bases unmatched: 4. CDR1 and CDR2 from the germline V gene are SGHRS and YFSETQ. This CDR3 has 15 residues. In DNA, the CDR3 is TGCGCCAGCAGCTTGACTGGACAGGCCAATCAGCCCCAGCATTTT. Translation gives CASSLTGQANQPQHF.

The rearrangement links TRBV5-6 to TRBJ2-2, with D tentatively TRBD1 (6 bases). Trimming took off 6 bases at V and 4 bases at J, with 7 bases between the two ends. Germline assignment: CDR1 SGHDT and CDR2 YYEEEE. This CDR3 is 12 amino acids long. DNA of the CDR3: TGTGCCAGCAACAGGGTCACCGGGGAGCTGTTTTTT. This translates into CASNRVTGELFF.

V is TRBV3-1 (or the pseudogene TRBV3-2) and J is TRBJ1-1; D gene unclear. The CDR3 runs to 13 residues. Trimming left V 2 bases short and J 8 bases short, with 12 bases between. Germline V gene data show CDR1 as LGHDT and CDR2 as YNNKEL (reference sequence). As DNA, the CDR3 is TGTGCCAGCAGCCAATCTAGGATAGGAGAAGCTTTCTTT. This sequence encodes CASSQSRIGEAFF.